This TCR beta chain was found in a study of blood T cells in healthy people across ages. Alongside a J-beta primer mix, a sample-barcoded 5' primer served in a second PCR lasting about 7 to 12 cycles. Each cDNA molecule carried a tag from a template-switch adaptor that contained 12 random nucleotides. TCRdb ran MiXCR on the 5' RACE reads and lists one entry per CDR3 protein. The sample lists fewer than 1,000,000 distinct CDR3 sequences, around 45% occurring once. Germline V gene data show CDR1 as SGHRS and CDR2 as YFSETQ. With 4 bases clipped from V and 1 base from J, the junction kept 7 bases outside the gene matches. This CDR3 contains 17 residues.

The V and J genes are TRBV5-1 and TRBJ2-3; 12 bases match TRBD2. The sequenced material came from blood. The origin of this receptor is a man aged 60-69 years in good health. CDR3 coding DNA: TGCGCCAGCAGCCTAACTAGCGGGGGGACACGCACAGATACGCAGTATTTT. Its protein is CASSLTSGGTRTDTQYF.